This T cell receptor (beta chain) stems from a study of blood T cell repertoires in COVID-19. Study as a whole: T cells, B-cell-depleted T cells, or PBMCs provided the cDNA or gDNA that served as material.

During active infection, Seattle patients enrolled and were then monitored through disease. Sequenced by immunoSEQ multiplex PCR; TCRdb stores in-frame clones only, minus some. The data contain approximately 290,000 clones, approximately 84% of them singletons. This TCR came from a person aged 70 to 85 with COVID-19, enrolled during active disease. The sample taken for sequencing was peripheral blood.

For the CDR3, the DNA is TGTGCCAGCAGCGCAAACCTCCCCGGGACAGGGGACGAAAAACTGTTTTTT. Its protein product is CASSANLPGTGDEKLFF. The V and J genes are TRBV9 and TRBJ1-4, with 10 bases fitting TRBD1. The ends lost 3 bases at V and 8 bases at J; junction bases unmatched: 13. Germline CDR1 reads SGDLS; CDR2 reads YYNGEE. There are 17 residues in the CDR3.